This record concerns one T cell receptor beta chain sequence. Its specificity is not known. Profiling relied on immunoSEQ multiplex PCR, and the TCRdb table lists in-frame clones only, not all of them. This sample carries about 70,000 clones, roughly nine tenths of them seen once, and the ten largest clones take 21%. Germline trimming cut 1 base from V and 4 bases from J; bases unmatched to any gene: 5. This CDR3 has 16 amino acids. Germline lookup yields CDR1 PRHDT and CDR2 FYEKMQ (reference sequence). The sample comes from a study of T cells in localized non-small cell lung cancer. Study results and limitations: Longer overall survival was linked to higher blood T cell density. Of the top 100 tumor clones, median approximately 50 were in adjacent lung, 25 to 35 among its top 100.

The clonotype was recovered from a male donor at least 60 years old with stage III squamous cell lung carcinoma. This sample comprised peripheral blood, obtained before any cancer treatment. The chain joins TRBV13 to TRBJ2-3, with 10 positions matching TRBD2. CDR3 in DNA: TGTGCCAGCAGCTTAGAAAGCGGGGGGGCCCCAGATACGCAGTATTTT. This codes for CASSLESGGAPDTQYF.